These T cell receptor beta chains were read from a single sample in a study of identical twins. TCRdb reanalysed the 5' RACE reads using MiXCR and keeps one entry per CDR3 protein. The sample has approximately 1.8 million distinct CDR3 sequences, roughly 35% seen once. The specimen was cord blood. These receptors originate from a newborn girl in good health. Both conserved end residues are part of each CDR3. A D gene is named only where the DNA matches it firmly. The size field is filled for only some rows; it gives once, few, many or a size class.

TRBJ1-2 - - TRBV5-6 TGTGCCAGCAGCTTAGGAGGCGGCCCTTCGTATGGCTACACCTTC CASSLGGGPSYGYTF
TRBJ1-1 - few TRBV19 TGTGCCAGTAGTCCCAGACAGTATGCGAACACTGAAGCTTTCTTT CASSPRQYANTEAFF
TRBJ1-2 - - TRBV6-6 TGTGCCAGCAGTTACTCGTCAGGATCCGAAGGCTACACCTTC CASSYSSGSEGYTF
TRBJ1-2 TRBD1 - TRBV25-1 TGTGCCAGCAGCCCAATCGGGGACAGGGGGTATAAGGGGTACGGCTACACCTTC CASSPIGDRGYKGYGYTF
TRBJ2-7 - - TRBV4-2 TGTGCCAGCAGCCATAGGCTAGAGACAGCCACCTACGAGCAGTACTTC CASSHRLETATYEQYF
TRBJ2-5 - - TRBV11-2 TGTGCCAGCAGCCCACGACTAGTCGGGCAGTACTTC CASSPRLVGQYF
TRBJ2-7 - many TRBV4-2 TGTGCCAGCAGCCCATTCACAGGCCTTGTATCCTACGAGCAGTACTTC CASSPFTGLVSYEQYF
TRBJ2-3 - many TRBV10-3 TGTGCCATCAGTGAGGACGCCGTAGATACGCAGTATTTT CAISEDAVDTQYF
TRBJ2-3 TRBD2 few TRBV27 TGTGCCAGCAGTTTATTCGCGACTAGCGGGAGAAACAGGCCAGATACGCAGTATTTT CASSLFATSGRNRPDTQYF
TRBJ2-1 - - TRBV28 TGTGCCAGCAGTTTATTACGGGGCGCCTACAATGAGCAGTTCTTC CASSLLRGAYNEQFF
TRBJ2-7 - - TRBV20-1 TGCAGTGCTAGACCCATACGAGGACTGACCTACGAGCACTACTTC CSARPIRGLTYEHYF
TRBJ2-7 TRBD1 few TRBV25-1 TGTGCCAGCAGTGATTCCCCCGGGACAGCGACCTACGAGCAGTACTTC CASSDSPGTATYEQYF
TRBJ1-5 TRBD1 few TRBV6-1 TGTGCCAGCAGTACACGGACAGGGTTTCGTCCCCCACAAAGCCCCCAGCATTTT CASSTRTGFRPPQSPQHF
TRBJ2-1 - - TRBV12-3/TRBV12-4 TGTGCCAGCAGTTCCACCGGGACGGACAATGAGCAGTTCTTC CASSSTGTDNEQFF
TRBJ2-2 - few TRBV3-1 TGTGCCAGCAGCCAAGTTGGGGGCACGAACACCGGGGAGCTGTTTTTT CASSQVGGTNTGELFF
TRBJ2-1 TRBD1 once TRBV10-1 TGCGCCAGCAGTGAGTCTGATTCCGGGACAGGGGAAGAGACCCAGTTCTTC CASSESDSGTGEETQFF
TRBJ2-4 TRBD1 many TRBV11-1 TGTGCCAGCAGCTTTGGAGGGACAGGGAAGACCATTCAGTACTTC CASSFGGTGKTIQYF
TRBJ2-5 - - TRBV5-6 TGTGCCAGCAGCTTGGATTCGGGACTGCAGTACTTC CASSLDSGLQYF
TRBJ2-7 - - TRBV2 TGTGCCAGCTCGGGAGCCGTGTACGAGCAGTACTTC CASSGAVYEQYF
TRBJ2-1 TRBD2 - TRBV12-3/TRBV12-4 TGTGCCAGCACTCTCTCCCGGACTAGCGGATACAATGAGCAGTTCTTC CASTLSRTSGYNEQFF